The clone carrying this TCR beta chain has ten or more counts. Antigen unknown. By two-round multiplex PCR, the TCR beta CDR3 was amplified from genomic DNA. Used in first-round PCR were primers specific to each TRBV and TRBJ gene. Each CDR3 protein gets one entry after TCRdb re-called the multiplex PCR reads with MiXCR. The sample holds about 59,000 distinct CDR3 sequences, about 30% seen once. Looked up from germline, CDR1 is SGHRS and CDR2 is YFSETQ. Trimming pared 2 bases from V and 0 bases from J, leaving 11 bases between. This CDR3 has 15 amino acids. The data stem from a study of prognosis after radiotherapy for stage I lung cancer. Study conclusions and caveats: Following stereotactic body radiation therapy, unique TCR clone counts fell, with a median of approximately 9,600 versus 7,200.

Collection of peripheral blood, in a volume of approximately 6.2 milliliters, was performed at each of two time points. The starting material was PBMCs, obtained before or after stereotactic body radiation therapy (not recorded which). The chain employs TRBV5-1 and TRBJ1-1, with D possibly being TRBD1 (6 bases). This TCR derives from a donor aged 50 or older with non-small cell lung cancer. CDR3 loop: CASSFSGDMNTEAFF. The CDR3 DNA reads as TGCGCCAGCAGCTTCTCCGGGGACATGAACACTGAAGCTTTCTTT.